This TCR beta chain originates from a study of blood T cells in healthy people across ages. Through a sample-barcoded 5' primer and a J-beta primer mix, a second PCR was run for roughly 6 to 11 cycles. TCRdb reprocessed the 5' RACE reads with MiXCR, giving one entry per CDR3 protein. The repertoire holds around 1,000,000 distinct CDR3 sequences, around 25% seen once, with 0.65% to 0.75% in the top ten. The CDR3 runs to 13 residues. The germline V gene encodes CDR1 SSHAT and CDR2 FNYEAQ (reference sequence). With regard to this clonotype: The junction and the germline gene differ at one end; a read error may be behind it.

This sample also appeared in a second study, on T cells of mothers and their children.

The sequence derives from a girl aged 2 to 9 in good health. Sequences were obtained from blood. V is TRBV7-7 and J is TRBJ1-1, with a possible D match to TRBD1 (5 bases). Here the CDR3 reads CASSPDTYTEAFF. CDR3 nucleotides: TGTGCTAGCAGCCCGGACACTTACACTGAAGCTTTCTTT. The entire variable domain, with the rest obtained from reference TRBV7-7 and TRBJ1-1, is as follows: GAGVSQSPRYKVTKRGQDVTLRCDPISSHATLYWYQQALGQGPEFLTYFNYEAQPDKSGLPSDRFSAERPEGSISTLTIQRTEQRDSAMYRCASSPDTYTEAFFGQGTRLTVV.